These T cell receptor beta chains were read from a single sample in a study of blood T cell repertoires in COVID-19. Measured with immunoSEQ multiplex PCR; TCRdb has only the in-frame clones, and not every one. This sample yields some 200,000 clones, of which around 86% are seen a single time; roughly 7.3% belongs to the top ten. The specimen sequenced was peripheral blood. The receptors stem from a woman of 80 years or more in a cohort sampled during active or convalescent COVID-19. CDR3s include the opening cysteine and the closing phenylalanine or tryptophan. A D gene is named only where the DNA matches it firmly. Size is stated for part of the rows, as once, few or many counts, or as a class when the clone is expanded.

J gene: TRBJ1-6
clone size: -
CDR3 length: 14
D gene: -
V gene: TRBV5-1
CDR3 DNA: TGCGCCAGCAGCTTGAGTCAGATTAATTCACCCCTCCACTTT
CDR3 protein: CASSLSQINSPLHF

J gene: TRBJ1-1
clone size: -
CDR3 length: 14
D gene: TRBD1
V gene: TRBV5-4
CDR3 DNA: TGTGCCAGCAGCCCCGGGACAGGGTTCGCTGAAGCTTTCTTT
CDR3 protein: CASSPGTGFAEAFF

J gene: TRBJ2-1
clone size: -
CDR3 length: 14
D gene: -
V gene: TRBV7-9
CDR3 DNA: TGTGCCAGCAGCAACTACGGGGAGTACAATGAGCAGTTCTTC
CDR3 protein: CASSNYGEYNEQFF

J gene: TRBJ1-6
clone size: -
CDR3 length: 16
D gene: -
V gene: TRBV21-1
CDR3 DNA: TGTGCCAGCAGCAATATTATCGGAGGCCTTAATTCACCCCTCCACTTT
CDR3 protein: CASSNIIGGLNSPLHF

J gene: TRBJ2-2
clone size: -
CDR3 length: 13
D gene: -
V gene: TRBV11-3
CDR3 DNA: TGTGCCAGCAGCTTTATTAACACCGGGGAGCTGTTTTTT
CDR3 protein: CASSFINTGELFF

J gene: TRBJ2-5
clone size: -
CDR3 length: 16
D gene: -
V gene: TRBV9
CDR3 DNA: TGTGCCAGCAGCGCCACCCTCGGGACTTTCCAAGAGACCCAGTACTTC
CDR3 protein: CASSATLGTFQETQYF

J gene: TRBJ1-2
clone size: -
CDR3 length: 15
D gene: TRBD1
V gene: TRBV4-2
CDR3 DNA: TGTGCCAGCAGCCAAGGGACAGGGGTTAACTATGGCTACACCTTC
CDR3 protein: CASSQGTGVNYGYTF

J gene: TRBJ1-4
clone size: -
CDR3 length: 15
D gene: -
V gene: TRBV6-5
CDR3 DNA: TGTGCCAGCAGTAGGGGCCCGGGGGAGGTCGAAAAACTGTTTTTT
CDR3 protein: CASSRGPGEVEKLFF

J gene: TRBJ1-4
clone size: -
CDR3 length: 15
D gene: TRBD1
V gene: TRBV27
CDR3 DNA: TGTGCCAGCAGTTCCCCGGACAGGGGACGTGAAAAACTGTTTTTT
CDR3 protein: CASSSPDRGREKLFF

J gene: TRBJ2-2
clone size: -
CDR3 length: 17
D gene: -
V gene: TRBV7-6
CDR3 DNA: TGTGCCAGCAGCTTAGAACACTCGTACAGCTACACCGGGGAGCTGTTTTTT
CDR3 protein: CASSLEHSYSYTGELFF

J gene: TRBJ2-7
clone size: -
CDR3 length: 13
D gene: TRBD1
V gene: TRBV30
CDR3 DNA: TGTGCCTGGATCGGGACAGGGGGCTACGAGCAGTACTTC
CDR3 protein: CAWIGTGGYEQYF

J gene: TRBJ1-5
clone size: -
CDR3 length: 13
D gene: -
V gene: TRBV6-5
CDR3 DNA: TGTGCCAGCAGTCGACAGACCATTGGGCCCCAGCATTTT
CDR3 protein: CASSRQTIGPQHF

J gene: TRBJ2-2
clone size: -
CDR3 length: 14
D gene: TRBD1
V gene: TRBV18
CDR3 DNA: TGTGCCAGCTCGGGACAGGGGAACACCGGGGAGCTGTTTTTT
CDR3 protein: CASSGQGNTGELFF

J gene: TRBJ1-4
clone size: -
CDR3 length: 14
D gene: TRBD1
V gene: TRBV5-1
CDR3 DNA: TGCGCCAGCAGCAAGGGACAGGGCGGTGAAAAACTGTTTTTT
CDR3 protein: CASSKGQGGEKLFF

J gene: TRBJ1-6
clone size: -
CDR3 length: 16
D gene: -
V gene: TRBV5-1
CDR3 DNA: TGCGCCAGCAGCTTGGAGTCTCCGGCGGGTAATTCACCCCTCCACTTT
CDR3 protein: CASSLESPAGNSPLHF

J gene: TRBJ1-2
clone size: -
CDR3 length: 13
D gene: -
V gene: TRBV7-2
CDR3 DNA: TGTGCCATAACTGGGGGGTCTGGCTATGGCTACACCTTC
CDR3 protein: CAITGGSGYGYTF

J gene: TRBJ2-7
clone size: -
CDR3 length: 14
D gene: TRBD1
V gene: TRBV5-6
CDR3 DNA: TGTGCCAGCAGCTTAACGGGACAGGGAAACGAGCAGTACTTC
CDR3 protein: CASSLTGQGNEQYF

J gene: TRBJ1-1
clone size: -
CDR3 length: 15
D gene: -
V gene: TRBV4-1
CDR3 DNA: TGCGCCAGCAGCCAAGTTAGGGGCCGGGTCACTGAAGCTTTCTTT
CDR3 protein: CASSQVRGRVTEAFF

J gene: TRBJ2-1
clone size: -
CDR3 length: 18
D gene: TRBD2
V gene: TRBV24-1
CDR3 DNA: TGTGCCACCAGTGATTGGGGCGGACTAGCGGGGGAATACAATGAGCAGTTCTTC
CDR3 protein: CATSDWGGLAGEYNEQFF

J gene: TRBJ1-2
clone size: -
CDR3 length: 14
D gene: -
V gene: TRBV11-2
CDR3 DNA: TGTGCCAGCAGCTTAGAGCGCACGAGCTATGGCTACACCTTC
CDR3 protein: CASSLERTSYGYTF

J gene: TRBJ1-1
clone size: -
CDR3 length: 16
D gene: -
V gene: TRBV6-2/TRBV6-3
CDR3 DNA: TGTGCCAGCAGTTACCCCCGTGGCAGGGCGAACACTGAAGCTTTCTTT
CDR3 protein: CASSYPRGRANTEAFF

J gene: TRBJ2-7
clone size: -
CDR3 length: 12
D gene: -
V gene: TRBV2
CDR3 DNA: TGTGCCACCGGGAGGGCAGGGGGAGAGCAGTACTTC
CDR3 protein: CATGRAGGEQYF

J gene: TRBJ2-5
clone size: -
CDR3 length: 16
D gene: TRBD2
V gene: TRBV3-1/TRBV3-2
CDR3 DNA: TGTGCCAGCAGCCAGACTAGCGGGAGTTTAAGAGAGACCCAGTACTTC
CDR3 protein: CASSQTSGSLRETQYF

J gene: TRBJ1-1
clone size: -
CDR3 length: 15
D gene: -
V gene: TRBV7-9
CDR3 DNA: TGTGCCAGCAGCTCGGGTGCCAGGGTCACCCCTGAAGCTTTCTTT
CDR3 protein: CASSSGARVTPEAFF

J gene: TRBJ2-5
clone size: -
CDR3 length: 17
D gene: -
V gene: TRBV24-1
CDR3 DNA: TGTGCCACCAGTGATCATTGGGGGGGCAGGTCAGGAGAGACCCAGTACTTC
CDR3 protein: CATSDHWGGRSGETQYF

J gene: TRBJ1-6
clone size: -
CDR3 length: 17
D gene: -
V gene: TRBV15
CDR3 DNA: TGTGCCACCAGCAGAGACCGACAGGCGGGGGGAAATTCACCCCTCCACTTT
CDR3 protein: CATSRDRQAGGNSPLHF

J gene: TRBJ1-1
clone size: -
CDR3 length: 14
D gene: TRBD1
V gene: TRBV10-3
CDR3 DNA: TGTGCCATCAGTGAGAAGACAGGGGGCACTGAAGCTTTCTTT
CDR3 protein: CAISEKTGGTEAFF

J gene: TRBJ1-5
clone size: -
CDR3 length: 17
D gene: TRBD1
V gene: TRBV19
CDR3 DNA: TGTGCCAGTGGGGATGGACAGGGGGCTTATAGCAATCAGCCCCAGCATTTT
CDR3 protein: CASGDGQGAYSNQPQHF

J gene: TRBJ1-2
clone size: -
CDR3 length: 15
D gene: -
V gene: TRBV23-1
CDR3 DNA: TGCGCCAGCAGTCAATCACCGAACAGGCACTATGGCTACACCTTC
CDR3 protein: CASSQSPNRHYGYTF

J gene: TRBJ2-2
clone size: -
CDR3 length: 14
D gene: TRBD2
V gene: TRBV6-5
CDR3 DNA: TGTGCCAGCGGAAGCGGGAGAAGATCCGGGGAGCTGTTTTTT
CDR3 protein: CASGSGRRSGELFF

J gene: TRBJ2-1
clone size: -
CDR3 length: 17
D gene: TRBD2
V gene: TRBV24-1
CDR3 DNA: TGTGCCACCAGTGACTCCACTCCGGGACTAGCGGGTAGTGAGCAGTTCTTC
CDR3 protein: CATSDSTPGLAGSEQFF

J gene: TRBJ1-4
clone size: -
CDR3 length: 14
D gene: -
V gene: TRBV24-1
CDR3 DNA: TGTGCCACCAGTGATTTGAGCGTACTTGAAAAACTGTTTTTT
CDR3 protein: CATSDLSVLEKLFF

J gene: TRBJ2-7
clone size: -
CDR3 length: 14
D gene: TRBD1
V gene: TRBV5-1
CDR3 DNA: TGCGCCAGCAGCCCGGGACAGACGGACTACGAGCAGTACTTC
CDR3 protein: CASSPGQTDYEQYF

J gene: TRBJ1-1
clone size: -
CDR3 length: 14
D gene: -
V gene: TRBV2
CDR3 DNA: TGTGCCAGCAGTGAAGTTAGGAGCCCCACTGAAGCTTTCTTT
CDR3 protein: CASSEVRSPTEAFF

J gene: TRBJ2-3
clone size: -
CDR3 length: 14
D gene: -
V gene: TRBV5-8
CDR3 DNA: TGTGCCAGTTTGCTAGCTGCTAGCACAGATACGCAGTATTTT
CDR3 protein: CASLLAASTDTQYF

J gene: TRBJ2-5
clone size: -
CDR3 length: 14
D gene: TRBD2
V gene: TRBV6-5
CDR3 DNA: TGTGCCAGCAGTTACTACGGGGGGGCAGAGACCCAGTACTTC
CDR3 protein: CASSYYGGAETQYF

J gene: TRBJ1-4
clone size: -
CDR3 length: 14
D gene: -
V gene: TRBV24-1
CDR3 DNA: TGTGCCACCCAAGGAAGCGTAAAGGGGGAAAAACTGTTTTTT
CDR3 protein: CATQGSVKGEKLFF

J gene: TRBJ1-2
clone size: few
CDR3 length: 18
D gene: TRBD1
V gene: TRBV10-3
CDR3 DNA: TGTGCCATCAGTGGGGGACAGGGGGCGCGAAGTGGGGACTATGGCTACACCTTC
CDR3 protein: CAISGGQGARSGDYGYTF

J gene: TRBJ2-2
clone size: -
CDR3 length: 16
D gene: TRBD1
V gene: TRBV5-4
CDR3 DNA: TGTGCCAGCAGCCAACCACAGGGGGCGCTTGCCGGGGAGCTGTTTTTT
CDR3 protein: CASSQPQGALAGELFF

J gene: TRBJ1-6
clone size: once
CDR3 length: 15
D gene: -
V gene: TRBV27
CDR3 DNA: TGTGCCAGCAGTTTAGTCAGGGTGATGCATTCACCCCTCCACTTT
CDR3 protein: CASSLVRVMHSPLHF

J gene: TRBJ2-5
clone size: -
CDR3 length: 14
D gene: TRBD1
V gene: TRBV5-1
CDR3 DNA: TGCGCCAGCAGCCCGGGACAGAAACAAGAGACCCAGTACTTC
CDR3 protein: CASSPGQKQETQYF

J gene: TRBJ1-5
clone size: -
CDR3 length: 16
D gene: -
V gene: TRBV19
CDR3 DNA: TGTGCCAGTAGTATTATCGGGGGAAGTTTGAATCAGCCCCAGCATTTT
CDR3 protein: CASSIIGGSLNQPQHF

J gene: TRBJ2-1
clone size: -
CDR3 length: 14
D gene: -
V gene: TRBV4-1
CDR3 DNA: TGCGCCAGCAGCCAGGTGGGGCGATACAATGAGCAGTTCTTC
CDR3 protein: CASSQVGRYNEQFF

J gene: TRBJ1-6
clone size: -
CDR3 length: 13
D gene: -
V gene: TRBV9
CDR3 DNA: TGTGCCAGCGGACAAGACTATAATTCACCCCTCCACTTT
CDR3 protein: CASGQDYNSPLHF

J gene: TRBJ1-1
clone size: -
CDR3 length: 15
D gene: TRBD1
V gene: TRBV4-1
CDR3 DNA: TGCGCCAGCAGCCACCGACAGGGGGCGATTACTGAAGCTTTCTTT
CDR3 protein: CASSHRQGAITEAFF

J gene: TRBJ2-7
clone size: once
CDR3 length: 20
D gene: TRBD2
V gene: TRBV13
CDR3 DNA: TGTGCCAGCAGCTGGATCGCGGGACTGAGCGGGGACGACAAGTCCTACGAGCAGTACTTC
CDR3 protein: CASSWIAGLSGDDKSYEQYF

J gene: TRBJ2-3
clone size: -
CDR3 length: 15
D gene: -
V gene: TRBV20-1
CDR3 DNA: TGCAGTGCTAGTAGGCCTAAGGGGTTCACAGATACGCAGTATTTT
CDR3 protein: CSASRPKGFTDTQYF

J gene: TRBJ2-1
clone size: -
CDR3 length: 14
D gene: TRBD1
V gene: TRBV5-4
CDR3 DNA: TGTGCCAGCAGCTTTGGGACAGGGGTGAATGAGCAGTTCTTC
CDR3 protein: CASSFGTGVNEQFF

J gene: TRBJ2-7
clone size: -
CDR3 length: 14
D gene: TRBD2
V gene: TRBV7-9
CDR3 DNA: TGTGCCAGCAGCTCCGGGACTAGTGCACTGGGGCAGTACTTC
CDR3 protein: CASSSGTSALGQYF

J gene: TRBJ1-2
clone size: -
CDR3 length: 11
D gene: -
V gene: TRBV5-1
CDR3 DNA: TGCGCCAGCAGCCCCGGACAAGGCTACACCTTC
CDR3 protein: CASSPGQGYTF

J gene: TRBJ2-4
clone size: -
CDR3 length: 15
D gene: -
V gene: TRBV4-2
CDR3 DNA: TGTGCCAGCAGCCAAGTGTGGAGTTCCCAAAACATTCAGTACTTC
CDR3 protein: CASSQVWSSQNIQYF

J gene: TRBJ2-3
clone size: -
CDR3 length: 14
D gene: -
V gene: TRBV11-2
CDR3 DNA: TGTGCCAGCAGCTTATTCCAGGGTGCAGATACGCAGTATTTT
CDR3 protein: CASSLFQGADTQYF

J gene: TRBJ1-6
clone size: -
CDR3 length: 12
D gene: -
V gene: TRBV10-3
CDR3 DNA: TGTGCCATCAGTGATAACATTGGAGTCCTCCACTTT
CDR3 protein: CAISDNIGVLHF

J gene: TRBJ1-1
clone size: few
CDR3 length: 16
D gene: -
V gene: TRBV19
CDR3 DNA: TGTGCCAGTAGGAAAGAGAGGGAATACATGAACACTGAAGCTTTCTTT
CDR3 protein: CASRKEREYMNTEAFF

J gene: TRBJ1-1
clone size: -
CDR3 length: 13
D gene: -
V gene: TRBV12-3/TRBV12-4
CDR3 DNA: TGTGCCAGCAGAGCGGTTCGGGGCACTGAAGCTTTCTTT
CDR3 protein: CASRAVRGTEAFF

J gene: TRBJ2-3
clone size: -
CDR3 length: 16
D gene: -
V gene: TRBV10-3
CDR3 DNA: TGTGCCATCAGTGACTCTGGACAGACTAGCACAGATACGCAGTATTTT
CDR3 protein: CAISDSGQTSTDTQYF

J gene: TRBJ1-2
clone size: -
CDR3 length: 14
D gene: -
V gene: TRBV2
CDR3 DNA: TGTGCCAGCAGTGTCCGGACACTTAACTATGGCTACACCTTC
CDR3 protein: CASSVRTLNYGYTF

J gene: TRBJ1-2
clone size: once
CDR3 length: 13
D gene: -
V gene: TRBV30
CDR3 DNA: TGTGCCTGGAGCCCCAGGGGAGACTATGGCTACACCTTC
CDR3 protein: CAWSPRGDYGYTF

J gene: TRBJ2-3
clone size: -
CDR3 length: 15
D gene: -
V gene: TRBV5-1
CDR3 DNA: TGCGCCAGCAGCGAAGCTCCAGGGTTGACAGATACGCAGTATTTT
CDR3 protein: CASSEAPGLTDTQYF